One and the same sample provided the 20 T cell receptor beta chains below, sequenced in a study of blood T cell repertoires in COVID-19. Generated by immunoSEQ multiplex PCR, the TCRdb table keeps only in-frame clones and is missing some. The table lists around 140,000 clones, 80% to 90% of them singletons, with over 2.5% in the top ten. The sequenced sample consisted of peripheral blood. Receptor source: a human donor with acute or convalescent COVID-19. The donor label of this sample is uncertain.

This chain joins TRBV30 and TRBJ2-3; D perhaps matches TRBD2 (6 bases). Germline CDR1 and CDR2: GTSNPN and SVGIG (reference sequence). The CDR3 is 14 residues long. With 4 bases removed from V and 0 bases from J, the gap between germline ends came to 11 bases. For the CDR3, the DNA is TGTGCCTGGAAAGGCGGGATTAGCACAGATACGCAGTATTTT. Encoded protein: CAWKGGISTDTQYF. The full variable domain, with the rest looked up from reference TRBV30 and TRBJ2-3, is SQTIHQWPATLVQPVGSPLSLECTVEGTSNPNLYWYRQAAGRGLQLLFYSVGIGQISSEVPQNLSASRPQDRQFILSSKKLLLSDSGFYLCAWKGGISTDTQYFGPGTRLTVL.

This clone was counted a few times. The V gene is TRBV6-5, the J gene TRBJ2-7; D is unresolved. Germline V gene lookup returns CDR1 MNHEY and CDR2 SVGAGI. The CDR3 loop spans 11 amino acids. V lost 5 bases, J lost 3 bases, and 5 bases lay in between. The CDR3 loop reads CASSNNYEQYF. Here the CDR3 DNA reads TGTGCCAGCAGTAACAACTACGAGCAGTACTTC.

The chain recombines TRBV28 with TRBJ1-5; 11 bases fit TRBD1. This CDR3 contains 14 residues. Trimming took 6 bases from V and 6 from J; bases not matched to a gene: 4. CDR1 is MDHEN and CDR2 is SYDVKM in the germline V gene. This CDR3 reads CASRGTGGGQPQHF. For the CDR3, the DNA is TGTGCCAGCAGAGGGACAGGGGGGGGTCAGCCCCAGCATTTT.

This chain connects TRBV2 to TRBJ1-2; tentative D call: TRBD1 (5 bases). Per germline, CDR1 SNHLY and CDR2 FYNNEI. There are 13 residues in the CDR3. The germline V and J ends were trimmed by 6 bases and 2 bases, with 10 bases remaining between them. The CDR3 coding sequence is TGTGCCAGCAGAGGCGACAGCAACTATGGCTACACCTTC. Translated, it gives CASRGDSNYGYTF.

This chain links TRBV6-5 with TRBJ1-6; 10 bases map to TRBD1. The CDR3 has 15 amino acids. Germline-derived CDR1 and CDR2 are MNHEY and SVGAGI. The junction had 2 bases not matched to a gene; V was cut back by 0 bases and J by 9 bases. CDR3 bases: TGTGCCAGCAGTTACTCAGGACAGGGGGTTTCACCCCTCCACTTT. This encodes CASSYSGQGVSPLHF.

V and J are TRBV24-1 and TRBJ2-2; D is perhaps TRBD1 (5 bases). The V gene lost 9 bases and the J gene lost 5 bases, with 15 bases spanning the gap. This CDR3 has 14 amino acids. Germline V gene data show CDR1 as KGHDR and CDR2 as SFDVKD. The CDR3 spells CATSEGAGTGELFF. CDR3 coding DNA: TGTGCCACCTCGGAAGGGGCCGGGACCGGGGAGCTGTTTTTT.

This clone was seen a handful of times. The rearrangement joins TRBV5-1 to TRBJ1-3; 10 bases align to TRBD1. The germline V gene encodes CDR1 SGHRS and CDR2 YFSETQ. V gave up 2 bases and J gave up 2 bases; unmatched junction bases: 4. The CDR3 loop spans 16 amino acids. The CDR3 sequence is CASSFTGTGAGNTIYF. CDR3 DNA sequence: TGCGCCAGCAGCTTCACCGGGACAGGGGCTGGAAACACCATATATTTT.

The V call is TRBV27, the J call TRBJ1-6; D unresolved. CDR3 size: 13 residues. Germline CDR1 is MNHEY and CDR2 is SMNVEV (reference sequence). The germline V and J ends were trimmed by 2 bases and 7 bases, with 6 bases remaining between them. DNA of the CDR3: TGTGCCAGCAGTTTAACAGTAAATTCACCCCTCCACTTT. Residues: CASSLTVNSPLHF.

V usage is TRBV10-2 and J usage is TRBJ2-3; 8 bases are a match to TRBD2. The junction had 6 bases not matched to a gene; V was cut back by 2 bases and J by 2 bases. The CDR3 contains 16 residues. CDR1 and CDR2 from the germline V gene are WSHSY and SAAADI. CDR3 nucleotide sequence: TGCGCCAGCAGTGAGCTCGGGAGGGCCGTCACAGATACGCAGTATTTT. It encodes CASSELGRAVTDTQYF.

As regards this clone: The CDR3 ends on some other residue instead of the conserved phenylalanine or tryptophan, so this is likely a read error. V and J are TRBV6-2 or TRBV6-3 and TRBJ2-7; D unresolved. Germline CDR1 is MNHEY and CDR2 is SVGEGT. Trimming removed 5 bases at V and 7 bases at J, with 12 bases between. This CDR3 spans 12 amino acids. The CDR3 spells CASSKDSGEQYL. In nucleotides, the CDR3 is TGTGCCAGCAGTAAAGATTCTGGGGAGCAGTACCTC.

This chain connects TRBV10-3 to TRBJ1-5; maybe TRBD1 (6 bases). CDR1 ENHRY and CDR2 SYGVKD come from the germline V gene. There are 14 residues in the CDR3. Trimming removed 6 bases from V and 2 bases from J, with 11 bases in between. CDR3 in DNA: TGTGCCATCAGGGGGGCTCAGGGCAATCAGCCCCAGCATTTT. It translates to CAIRGAQGNQPQHF.

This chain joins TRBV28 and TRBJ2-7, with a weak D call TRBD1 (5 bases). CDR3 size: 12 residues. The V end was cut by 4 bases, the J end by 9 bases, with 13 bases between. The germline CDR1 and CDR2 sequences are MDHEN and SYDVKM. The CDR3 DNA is TGTGCCAGCAGTTCAACCAGGGATGGGCAGTACTTC. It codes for CASSSTRDGQYF.

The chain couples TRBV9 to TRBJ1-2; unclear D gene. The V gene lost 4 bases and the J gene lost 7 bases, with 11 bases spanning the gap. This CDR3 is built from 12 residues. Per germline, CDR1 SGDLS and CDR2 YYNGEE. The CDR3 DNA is TGTGCCAGCAGCCCCGGTATAGCTGGCTACACCTTC. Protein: CASSPGIAGYTF.

In DNA form, the CDR3 reads TGTGCCAGCAGCTCCACGGGGATCCCCACCCTCCACTTT. As protein: CASSSTGIPTLHF. The chain employs TRBV7-2 and TRBJ1-6; D uncertain. CDR1 is SGHTA, CDR2 FQGNSA, per germline. Trimming took off 4 bases at V and 14 bases at J, with 15 bases between the two ends. The CDR3 consists of 13 residues.

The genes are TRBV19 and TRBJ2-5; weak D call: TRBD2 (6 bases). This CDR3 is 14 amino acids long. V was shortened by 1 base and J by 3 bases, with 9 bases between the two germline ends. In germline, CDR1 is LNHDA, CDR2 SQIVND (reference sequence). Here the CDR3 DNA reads TGTGCCAGTAGTATAGGGGGGGTGGAAGAGACCCAGTACTTC. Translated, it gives CASSIGGVEETQYF.

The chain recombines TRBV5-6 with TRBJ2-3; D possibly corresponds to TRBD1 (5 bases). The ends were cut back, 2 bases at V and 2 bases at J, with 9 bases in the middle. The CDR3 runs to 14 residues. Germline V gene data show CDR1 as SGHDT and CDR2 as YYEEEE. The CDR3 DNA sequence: TGTGCCAGCAGCTTCCTGGACAACACAGATACGCAGTATTTT. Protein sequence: CASSFLDNTDTQYF.

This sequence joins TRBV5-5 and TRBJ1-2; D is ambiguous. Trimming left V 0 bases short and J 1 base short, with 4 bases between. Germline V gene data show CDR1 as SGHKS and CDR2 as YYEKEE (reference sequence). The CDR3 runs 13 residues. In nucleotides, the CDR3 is TGTGCCAGCAGCTTGGGCAGTAACTATGGCTACACCTTC. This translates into CASSLGSNYGYTF.

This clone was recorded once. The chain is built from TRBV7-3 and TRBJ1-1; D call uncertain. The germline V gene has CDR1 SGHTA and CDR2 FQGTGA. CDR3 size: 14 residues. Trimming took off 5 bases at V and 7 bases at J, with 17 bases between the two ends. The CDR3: CASSPSVMSGEAFF. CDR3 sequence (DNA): TGTGCCAGCAGCCCCAGTGTGATGTCGGGTGAAGCTTTCTTT.

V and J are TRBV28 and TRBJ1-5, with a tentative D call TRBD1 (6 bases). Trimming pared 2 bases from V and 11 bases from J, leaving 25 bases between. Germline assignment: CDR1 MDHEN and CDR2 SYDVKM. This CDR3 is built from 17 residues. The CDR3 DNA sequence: TGTGCCAGCAGTTTACATTTCCAACAGGGTGGTTTCGTTTCCCAGCATTTT. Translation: CASSLHFQQGGFVSQHF.

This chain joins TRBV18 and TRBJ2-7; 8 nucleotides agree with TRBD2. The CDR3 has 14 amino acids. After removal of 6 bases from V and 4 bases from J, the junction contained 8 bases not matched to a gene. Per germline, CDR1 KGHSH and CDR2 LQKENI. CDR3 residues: CASSPHSGTYEQYV. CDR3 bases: TGTGCCAGCTCTCCTCATAGCGGGACATACGAGCAGTACGTC.